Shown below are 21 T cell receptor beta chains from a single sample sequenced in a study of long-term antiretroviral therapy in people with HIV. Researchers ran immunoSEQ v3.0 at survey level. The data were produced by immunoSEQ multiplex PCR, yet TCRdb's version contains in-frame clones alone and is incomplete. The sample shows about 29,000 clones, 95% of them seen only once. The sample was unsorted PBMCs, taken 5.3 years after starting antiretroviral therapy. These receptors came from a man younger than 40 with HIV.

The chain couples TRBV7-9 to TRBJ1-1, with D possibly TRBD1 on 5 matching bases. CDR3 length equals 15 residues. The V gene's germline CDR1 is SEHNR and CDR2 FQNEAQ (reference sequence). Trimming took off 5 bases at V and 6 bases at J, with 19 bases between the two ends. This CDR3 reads CASSPAAGINPEAFF. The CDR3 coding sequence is TGTGCCAGCAGCCCTGCGGCAGGGATTAACCCTGAAGCTTTCTTT.

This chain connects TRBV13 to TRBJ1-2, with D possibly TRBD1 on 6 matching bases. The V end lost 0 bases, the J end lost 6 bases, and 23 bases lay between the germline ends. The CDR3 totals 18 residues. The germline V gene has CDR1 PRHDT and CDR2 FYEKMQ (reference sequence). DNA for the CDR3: TGTGCCAGCAGCTTAGGACACTTGTTTGGGGGCGACAAGGATGGCTACACCTTC. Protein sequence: CASSLGHLFGGDKDGYTF.

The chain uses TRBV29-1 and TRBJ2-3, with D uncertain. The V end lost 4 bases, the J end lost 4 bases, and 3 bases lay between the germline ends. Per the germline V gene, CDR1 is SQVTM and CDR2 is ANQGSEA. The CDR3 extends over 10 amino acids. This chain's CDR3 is CSVAPDTQYF. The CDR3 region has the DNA TGCAGCGTTGCCCCAGATACGCAGTATTTT.

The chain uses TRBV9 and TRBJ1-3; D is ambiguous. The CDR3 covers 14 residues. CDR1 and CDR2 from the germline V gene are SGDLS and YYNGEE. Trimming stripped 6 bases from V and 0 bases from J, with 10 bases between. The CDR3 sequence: CASNYDISGNTIYF. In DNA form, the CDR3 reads TGTGCCAGCAACTACGACATCTCTGGAAACACCATATATTTT.

This chain's CDR3 is CASRTTNTEAFF. CDR3 nucleotides: TGTGCCAGCAGGACGACAAACACTGAAGCTTTCTTT. The rearrangement uses TRBV27 and TRBJ1-1; D is ambiguous. The germline V gene encodes CDR1 MNHEY and CDR2 SMNVEV (reference sequence). The germline V and J ends were trimmed by 6 bases and 2 bases, with 7 bases remaining between them. CDR3 length: 12 residues.

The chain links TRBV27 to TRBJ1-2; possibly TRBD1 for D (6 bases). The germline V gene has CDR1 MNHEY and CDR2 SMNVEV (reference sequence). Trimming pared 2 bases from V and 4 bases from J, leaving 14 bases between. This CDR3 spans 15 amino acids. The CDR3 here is CASSLSQGRLYGYTF. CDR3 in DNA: TGTGCCAGCAGTTTAAGTCAGGGGCGACTCTATGGCTACACCTTC.

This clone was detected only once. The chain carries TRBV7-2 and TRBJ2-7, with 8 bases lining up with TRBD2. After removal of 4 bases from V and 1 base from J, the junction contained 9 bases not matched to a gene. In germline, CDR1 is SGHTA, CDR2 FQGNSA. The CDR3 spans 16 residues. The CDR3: CASSYGGGRKSYEQYF. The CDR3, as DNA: TGTGCCAGCAGCTACGGGGGGGGCAGGAAGTCCTACGAGCAGTACTTC.

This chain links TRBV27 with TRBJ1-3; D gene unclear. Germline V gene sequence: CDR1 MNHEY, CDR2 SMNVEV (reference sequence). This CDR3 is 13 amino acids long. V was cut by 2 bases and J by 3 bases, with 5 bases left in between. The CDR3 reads CASSLGFGNTIYF. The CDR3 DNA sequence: TGTGCCAGCAGTTTAGGTTTTGGAAACACCATATATTTT.

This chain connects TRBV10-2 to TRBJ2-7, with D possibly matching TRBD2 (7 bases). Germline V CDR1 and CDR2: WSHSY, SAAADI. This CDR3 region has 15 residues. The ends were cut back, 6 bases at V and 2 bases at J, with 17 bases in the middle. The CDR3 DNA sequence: TGCGCCAGCAGACCGACGGGGGGCCCTCCCTACGAGCAGTACTTC. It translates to CASRPTGGPPYEQYF.

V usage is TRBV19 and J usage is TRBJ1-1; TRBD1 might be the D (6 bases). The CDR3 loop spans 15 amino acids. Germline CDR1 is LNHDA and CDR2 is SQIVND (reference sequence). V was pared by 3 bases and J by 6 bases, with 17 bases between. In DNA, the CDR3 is TGTGCCAGTAGTATGGGGGGGGCGAGACTCCCTGAAGCTTTCTTT. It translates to CASSMGGARLPEAFF.

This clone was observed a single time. The CDR3 loop is CASSLYGGVNTEAFF. For the CDR3, the DNA is TGTGCCAGCAGTTTATACGGGGGTGTGAACACTGAAGCTTTCTTT. The chain carries TRBV27 and TRBJ1-1; D possibly corresponds to TRBD1 (5 bases). V was pared by 1 base and J by 0 bases, with 9 bases between. Germline V gives CDR1 MNHEY, CDR2 SMNVEV (reference sequence). The CDR3 is made up of 15 amino acids.

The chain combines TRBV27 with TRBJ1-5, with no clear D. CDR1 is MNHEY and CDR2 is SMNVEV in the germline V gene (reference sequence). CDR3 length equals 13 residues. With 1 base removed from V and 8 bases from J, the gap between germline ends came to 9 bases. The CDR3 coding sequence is TGTGCCAGCAGTTTATGGTCTTCGGAGCCCCAGCATTTT. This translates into CASSLWSSEPQHF.

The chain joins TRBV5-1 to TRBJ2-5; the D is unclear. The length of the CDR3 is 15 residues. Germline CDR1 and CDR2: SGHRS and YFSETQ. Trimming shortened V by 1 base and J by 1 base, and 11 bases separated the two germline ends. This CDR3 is CASSLMFAVQETQYF. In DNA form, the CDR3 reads TGCGCCAGCAGCTTGATGTTTGCAGTCCAAGAGACCCAGTACTTC.

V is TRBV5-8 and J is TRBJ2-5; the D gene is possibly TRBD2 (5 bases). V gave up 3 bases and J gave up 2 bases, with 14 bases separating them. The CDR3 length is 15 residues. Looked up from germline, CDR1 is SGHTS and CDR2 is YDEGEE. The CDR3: CASSSPRLSQETQYF. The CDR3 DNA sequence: TGTGCCAGCAGCTCCCCGAGACTATCGCAAGAGACCCAGTACTTC.

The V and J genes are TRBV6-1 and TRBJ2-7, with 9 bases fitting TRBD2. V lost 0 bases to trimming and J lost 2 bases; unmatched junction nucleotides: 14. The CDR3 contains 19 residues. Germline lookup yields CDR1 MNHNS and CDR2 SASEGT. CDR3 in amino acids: CASSEAAGGGLSYTYEQYF. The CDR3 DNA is TGTGCCAGCAGTGAAGCGGCGGGGGGGGGTCTCTCATACACCTACGAGCAGTACTTC.

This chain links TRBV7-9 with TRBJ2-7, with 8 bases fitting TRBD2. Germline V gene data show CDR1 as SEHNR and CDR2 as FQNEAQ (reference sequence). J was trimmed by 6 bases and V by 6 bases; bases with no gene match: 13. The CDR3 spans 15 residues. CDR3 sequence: CASSLKGGRTPEQYF. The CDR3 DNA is TGTGCCAGCAGTCTAAAGGGCGGGAGGACTCCCGAGCAGTACTTC.

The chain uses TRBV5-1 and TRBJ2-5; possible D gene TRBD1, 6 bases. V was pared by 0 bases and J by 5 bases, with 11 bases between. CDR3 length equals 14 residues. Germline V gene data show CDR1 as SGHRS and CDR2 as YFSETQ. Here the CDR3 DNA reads TGCGCCAGCAGCTTGGACAGGGTGGAGGAGACCCAGTACTTC. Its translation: CASSLDRVEETQYF.

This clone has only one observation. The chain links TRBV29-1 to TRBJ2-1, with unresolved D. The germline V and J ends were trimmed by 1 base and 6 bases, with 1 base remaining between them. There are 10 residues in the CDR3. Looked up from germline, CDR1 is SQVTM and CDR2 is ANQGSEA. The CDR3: CSVEVNEQFF. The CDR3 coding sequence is TGCAGCGTTGAAGTCAATGAGCAGTTCTTC.

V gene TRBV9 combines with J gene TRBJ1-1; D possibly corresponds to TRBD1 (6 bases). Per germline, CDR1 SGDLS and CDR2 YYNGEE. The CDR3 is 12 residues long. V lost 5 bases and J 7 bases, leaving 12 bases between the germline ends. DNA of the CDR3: TGTGCCAGCAGTCGACAGGAGCTTGAAGCTTTCTTT. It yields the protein CASSRQELEAFF.

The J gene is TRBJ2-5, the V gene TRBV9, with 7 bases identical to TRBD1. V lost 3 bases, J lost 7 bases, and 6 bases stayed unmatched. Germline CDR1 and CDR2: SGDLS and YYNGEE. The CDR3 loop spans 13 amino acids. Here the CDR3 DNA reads TGTGCCAGCAGCGGGACGACAGGGAGGACCCAGTACTTC. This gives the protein CASSGTTGRTQYF.

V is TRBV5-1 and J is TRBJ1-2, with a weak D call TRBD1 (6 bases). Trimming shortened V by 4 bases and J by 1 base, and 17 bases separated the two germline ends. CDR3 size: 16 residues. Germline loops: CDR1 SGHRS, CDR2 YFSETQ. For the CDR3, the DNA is TGCGCCAGCAGCCCGGAGGGGGTCCCTATTAACTATGGCTACACCTTC. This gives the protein CASSPEGVPINYGYTF.